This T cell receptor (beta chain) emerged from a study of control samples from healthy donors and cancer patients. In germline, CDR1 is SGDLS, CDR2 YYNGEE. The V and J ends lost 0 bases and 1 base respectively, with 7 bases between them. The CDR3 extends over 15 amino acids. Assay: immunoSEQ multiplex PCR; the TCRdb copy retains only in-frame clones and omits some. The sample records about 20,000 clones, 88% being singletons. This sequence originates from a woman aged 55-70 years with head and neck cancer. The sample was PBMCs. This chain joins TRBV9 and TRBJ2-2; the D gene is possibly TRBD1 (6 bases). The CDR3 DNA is TGTGCCAGCAGCGTAGAAGGGGGGAACACCGGGGAGCTGTTTTTT. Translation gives CASSVEGGNTGELFF.